This T cell receptor beta chain originates from a study of T cells in Graves' hyperthyroidism and ophthalmopathy (dated by TCRdb to about 2019). With regard to the full study: TCR V-J signatures able to tell the groups apart were searched for in a discovery cohort of some 100 patients, of whom roughly 42 had Graves' ophthalmopathy and roughly 59 had stable Graves' hyperthyroidism. Whether ophthalmopathy could be predicted prospectively was tested in an independent validation cohort made up of under 20 hyperthyroidism patients plus 17 patients who later progressed to ophthalmopathy. The 75 to 100 discovery patients were randomly split 7:3 into training and test sets. The study also compared thyroid tissue and blood T-cell repertoires from a handful of Graves' hyperthyroidism patients. After sampling, hyperthyroidism patients received methimazole starting at 30 mg daily, and ophthalmopathy patients received high-dose intravenous methylprednisolone. The paper describes TCR Vbeta CDR3 sequencing of roughly 130 peripheral blood samples, made up of fewer than 50 ophthalmopathy patients, around 78 hyperthyroidism patients and 17 progressor patients.

The TCR beta CDR3 regions were amplified from RNA transcripts. The TCR CDR3 was subjected to a first round of RT-PCR using the HTBI primer set and the Qiagen OneStep RT-PCR kit. A second multiplex PCR round built the libraries, followed by size selection and purification. The libraries were sequenced on an Illumina HiSeq2000 using paired-end 100 bp reads. The study's own analysis went as follows. Raw data were processed with SOAPnuke, discarding reads with adapters, uncalled bases, mean Phred below 15, or no exact constant-primer or identifier match. High-quality paired reads were merged using COPE v1.2.5, and each unique nucleotide sequence was defined as a clonotype. Clonotypes were aligned to IMGT TRBV, TRBD and TRBJ reference segments using MiTCR v1.1. Analysis was restricted to V-J combinations with a frequency above 0.0001, which covered roughly 99% of repertoires. The TCS score was defined as the ratio of F50 (clonal expansion) to E x V (chaos), calculated using BLOSUM62-based TCRdist between CDR3 peptides within each V-J. Welch's t-statistics and random forest reduced roughly 540 V-J features to 13, which were used in a naive Bayes classifier (R e1071). Thyroid-blood repertoire similarity was quantified with the Morisita-Horn index. TCRdb cleaned the public reads at Q25 with fastp, built clones with MiXCR and kept in-frame beta chains. Under each unique CDR3 protein, matching rows form one entry showing the most common genes and DNA. The V and J calls here are based on TCRdb, not the publication. In all, the sample holds more than 550,000 distinct CDR3 sequences, and 45% of those were seen once. The ten largest clonotypes hold 7% to 7.5% of the sample.

About this clonotype itself: The target of this receptor is not known. It has no much larger one-base neighbor in the sample; base qualities were not kept.

V drops 5 bases and J drops 0 bases, leaving 13 bases in between. For CDR1 and CDR2, the germline V gene lists SGHVS and FQNEAQ. From cysteine to phenylalanine, the CDR3 is 15 amino acids long. The kept DNA is CDR3 alone, 45 bases in frame from the first base. Any patient with an uncontrolled infection, another autoimmune disease, pregnancy or lactation was excluded. Clinical symptoms, serum thyroxine and TRAb, thyroid ultrasound, and orbital computed tomography formed the basis for the diagnoses. Trizol reagent was used to extract total RNA, and RNA quality was then checked on an Agilent 2100 Bioanalyzer. Study-wide conclusions, independent of this receptor: A model built on a 13 V-J signature distinguished ophthalmopathy from stable hyperthyroidism, reaching over 85% sensitivity and around 82% specificity in cross-validation and 80%/75% in testing. Blood samples also contained most of the expanded thyroid clonotypes (frequency above 0.001), which suggests that blood repertoires may reflect thyroid immune responses. In validation, the model predicted progression to ophthalmopathy a median of roughly 6.5 months before onset, with approximately 71% sensitivity and roughly 73% specificity. No statistical method was used to set the sample size in advance, and investigators knew the group allocation.

The chain couples TRBV7-8 to TRBJ1-1, and TRBD1 may be the D gene, going by 5 matching bases. Source material: peripheral blood or thyroid tissue (not recorded which). This clonotype was obtained from an adult man with Graves' disease, either hyperthyroidism or ophthalmopathy (not recorded which). The CDR3 loop reads CASSHWDGLNTEAFF. Read as DNA, the sequence is TGTGCCAGCAGCCATTGGGACGGGCTGAACACTGAAGCTTTCTTT.